Listed here are 3 T cell receptor beta chains from one sample, sequenced in a study of vaccination and CD4 T cells after COVID-19. Treatment indicated: roughly nine-day PBMC culture with coronavirus spike peptide pools or control peptides (ViraFEST assay). The assay that was used to sequence DNA from cultured CD4+ T cells was the Oncomine TCR Beta short-read assay. A single record per CDR3 protein comes from TCRdb applying MiXCR to the PCR reads. The sample has roughly 20,000 distinct CDR3 sequences, about 45% seen once. These TCRs are of unknown antigen specificity. Material: CD4+ T cells from blood, cultured in vitro, obtained after SARS-CoV-2 vaccination. These TCRs come from a human donor who had recovered from COVID-19.

The V and J genes are TRBV6-1 and TRBJ2-1; 8 nucleotides agree with TRBD1. Germline CDR1 MNHNS, CDR2 SASEGT. The junction had 11 bases not matched to a gene; V was cut back by 6 bases and J by 7 bases. This CDR3 comprises 15 residues. Here the CDR3 DNA reads TGTGCCAGCAGATCTCCTCGACAGGGGAGAAATGAGCAGTTCTTC. Its protein product is CASRSPRQGRNEQFF.

The V and J genes are TRBV6-1 and TRBJ1-2, with 7 bases identical to TRBD1. V was clipped by 6 bases and J by 7 bases; unmatched bases: 11. The CDR3 length is 14 residues. Germline CDR1 MNHNS, CDR2 SASEGT. For the CDR3, the DNA is TGTGCCAGCAGCAAAGGACAGGTGGTTTCTGGCTACACCTTC. Encoded protein: CASSKGQVVSGYTF.

V gene TRBV7-2 combines with J gene TRBJ2-1; the match to TRBD2 covers 15 bases. Germline V gene data show CDR1 as SGHTA and CDR2 as FQGNSA. The CDR3 has 16 amino acids. V trimming: 3 bases; J trimming: 9 bases; junction bases outside the gene matches: 6. The CDR3 DNA follows: TGTGCCAGCAGCTTGAGGACTAGCGGGGGGGCAGGTGAGCAGTTCTTC. Translation: CASSLRTSGGAGEQFF.